These 7 T cell receptor beta chains share one sample of origin, sequenced in a study of blood T cell repertoires in COVID-19. The assay was immunoSEQ multiplex PCR, and TCRdb's table has in-frame clones only and misses some. The sample contains about 45,000 clones, around 80% of which appear only once. Sequenced: peripheral blood. These receptors were taken from a man in his sixties or seventies with acute or convalescent COVID-19.

The chain joins TRBV19 to TRBJ1-3; no firm D call. Germline CDR1 LNHDA, CDR2 SQIVND (reference sequence). Trimming pared 3 bases from V and 7 bases from J, leaving 7 bases between. The CDR3 is 12 residues long. The CDR3 spells CASSMLANTIYF. Here the CDR3 DNA reads TGTGCCAGTAGTATGTTGGCCAACACCATATATTTT.

This chain uses TRBV7-8 with TRBJ2-7, with TRBD2 as a possible D gene (6 bases). Trimming took 1 base from V and 1 from J, leaving 17 bases between them. Germline V gene data show CDR1 as SGHVS and CDR2 as FQNEAQ. This CDR3 comprises 17 residues. The CDR3 loop is CASSLGGVRSTSYEQYF. CDR3 DNA sequence: TGTGCCAGCAGCTTAGGGGGGGTCCGGTCCACGTCCTACGAGCAGTACTTC. Looking up the rest from reference TRBV7-8 and TRBJ2-7 gives the full variable domain: GAGVSQSPRYKVAKRGQDVALRCDPISGHVSLFWYQQALGQGPEFLTYFQNEAQLDKSGLPSDRFFAERPEGSVSTLKIQRTQQEDSAVYLCASSLGGVRSTSYEQYFGPGTRLTVT.

The chain has TRBV9 and TRBJ1-2; no reliable D call. Germline CDR1 is SGDLS and CDR2 is YYNGEE. The CDR3 has 16 residues. Trimming took 0 bases from V and 6 from J, leaving 18 bases between them. Here the CDR3 reads CASSVALTELRDGYTF. In DNA, the CDR3 is TGTGCCAGCAGCGTAGCCCTTACCGAGCTGAGGGATGGCTACACCTTC.

The rearrangement uses TRBV28 and TRBJ1-3; D uncertain. V was trimmed by 3 bases and J by 7 bases, leaving 10 bases between them. Germline CDR1 reads MDHEN; CDR2 reads SYDVKM. The CDR3 consists of 13 residues. CDR3 amino acids: CASSLGSFNTIYF. CDR3 DNA sequence: TGTGCCAGCAGTTTGGGCAGCTTCAACACCATATATTTT.

The V call is TRBV19, the J call TRBJ1-3; no clear D. The CDR3 is 13 residues long. Trimming cost V 7 bases and J 0 bases, with 7 bases left between them. Germline CDR1 reads LNHDA; CDR2 reads SQIVND (reference sequence). In nucleotides, the CDR3 is TGTGCCAGTAAATTATTCTCTGGAAACACCATATATTTT. This encodes CASKLFSGNTIYF.

V usage is TRBV15 and J usage is TRBJ1-5; D remains unclear. V was pared by 3 bases and J by 0 bases, with 6 bases between. The CDR3 runs 14 residues. Germline values: CDR1 LNHNV, CDR2 YYDKDF (reference sequence). The CDR3: CATSSRYSNQPQHF. The CDR3, as DNA: TGTGCCACCAGCAGTCGGTATAGCAATCAGCCCCAGCATTTT.

This clone was counted only a few times. The V call is TRBV2, the J call TRBJ1-1; D is ambiguous. The germline V gene encodes CDR1 SNHLY and CDR2 FYNNEI. The ends were cut back, 5 bases at V and 2 bases at J, with 9 bases in the middle. The CDR3 totals 13 residues. The CDR3 region is CASSPERNTEAFF. DNA for the CDR3: TGTGCCAGCAGTCCTGAGAGAAACACTGAAGCTTTCTTT.